The T cell receptor beta chain described here comes from a study of cytomegalovirus exposure and HLA in healthy donors. Notes on the study in general: Three chains linked to CMV were shown in vitro to be specific for CMV antigens. Several of the most significant clusters were apparently associated with common viral pathogens in a later analysis.

Primers for the PCR totalled 60 Vbeta and 13 Jbeta. Repertoires were generated with immunoSEQ multiplex PCR, while TCRdb's copy carries only in-frame clones and drops some. The sample lists some 150,000 clones, around three quarters occurring once. This clone came up once. Its antigen is not identified. The CDR3 runs to 15 residues. V gave up 2 bases and J gave up 5 bases; unmatched junction bases: 3. Germline loops: CDR1 SGHNT, CDR2 YYREEE (reference sequence). Sequenced material: PBMCs. This TCR was recovered from a man aged 35-49 years in good health and CMV-seronegative. This chain links TRBV5-4 with TRBJ2-5, with TRBD2 matching 13 bases. The CDR3 reads CASSLLAGGLETQYF. In DNA form, the CDR3 reads TGTGCCAGCAGCTTACTAGCGGGAGGGCTGGAGACCCAGTACTTC. The whole variable domain, remainder taken from reference TRBV5-4 and TRBJ2-5, is ETGVTQSPTHLIKTRGQQVTLRCSSQSGHNTVSWYQQALGQGPQFIFQYYREEENGRGNFPPRFSGLQFPNYSSELNVNALELDDSALYLCASSLLAGGLETQYFGPGTRLLVL.